The entry below gives a single TCR beta chain sequence along with its context. The antigen remains unidentified. Quantitative barcoded 5'-RACE was used to prepare TCR beta libraries. TCRdb fed the 5' RACE reads into MiXCR, producing one record per CDR3 protein. The sample lists fewer than 400,000 distinct CDR3 sequences, 8% occurring once. Germline lookup yields CDR1 SGHAT and CDR2 FQNNGV. V lost 7 bases, J lost 0 bases, and 12 bases lay in between. The CDR3 has 15 residues. The entry originates in a study of CD8 T cells in ankylosing spondylitis. Findings and caveats of the study: Within matched ankylosing spondylitis synovial fluid, disease-linked clones were reportedly significantly enriched. Typical of ankylosing spondylitis blood, it appeared, was a TCR beta motif of eight highly homologous variants. Disease-linked clones, CD8+, were relatively rare in peripheral blood.

The sequence derives from a male donor with ankylosing spondylitis. The sequencing sample was made of blood, either unsorted or a sorted T cell fraction (not recorded which). The J gene is TRBJ2-2, the V gene TRBV11-2, with D unclear. The CDR3 spells CASTARGTNTGELFF. The CDR3 bases are TGTGCCAGCACCGCCCGAGGAACGAACACCGGGGAGCTGTTTTTT.